This record covers a single T cell receptor beta chain. CDR3 length equals 15 residues. V lost 3 bases and J 1 base, leaving 11 bases between the germline ends. Germline lookup yields CDR1 MDHEN and CDR2 SYDVKM. This sample was included in a study of T cell changes during pregnancy in multiple sclerosis. The repertoire was sequenced with immunoSEQ multiplex PCR; TCRdb's copy has only in-frame clones and lacks some. The sample consists of around 34,000 clones, around nine tenths of them appearing once. Sample: CD8+ T cells from peripheral blood mononuclear cells, taken in the first trimester of pregnancy. The TCR originated in a female donor with multiple sclerosis, enrolled in a pregnancy study. V and J are TRBV28 and TRBJ2-3; D gene unclear. CDR3 in DNA: TGTGCCAGCAGTTTCGGCAGGTTAGGCACAGATACGCAGTATTTT. Its translation: CASSFGRLGTDTQYF.